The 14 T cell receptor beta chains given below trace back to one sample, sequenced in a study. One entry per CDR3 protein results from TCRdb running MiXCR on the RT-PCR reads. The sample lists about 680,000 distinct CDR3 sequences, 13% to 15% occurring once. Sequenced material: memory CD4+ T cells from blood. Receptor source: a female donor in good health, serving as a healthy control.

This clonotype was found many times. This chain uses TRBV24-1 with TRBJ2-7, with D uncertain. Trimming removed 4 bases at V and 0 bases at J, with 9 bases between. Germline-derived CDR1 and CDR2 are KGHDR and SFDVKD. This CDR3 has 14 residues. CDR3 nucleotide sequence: TGTGCCACCAGTGAGCAGTCGAGCTCCTACGAGCAGTACTTC. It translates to CATSEQSSSYEQYF.

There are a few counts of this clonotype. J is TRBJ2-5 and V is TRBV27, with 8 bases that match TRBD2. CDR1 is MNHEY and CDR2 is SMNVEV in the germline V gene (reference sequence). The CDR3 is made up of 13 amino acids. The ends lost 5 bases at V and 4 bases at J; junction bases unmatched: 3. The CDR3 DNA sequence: TGTGCCAGCAGTGCCGGGACTAGAGAGACCCAGTACTTC. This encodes CASSAGTRETQYF.

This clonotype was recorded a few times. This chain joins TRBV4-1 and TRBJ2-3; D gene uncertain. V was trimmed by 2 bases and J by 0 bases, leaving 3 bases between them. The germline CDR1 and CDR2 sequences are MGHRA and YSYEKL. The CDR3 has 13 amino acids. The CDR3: CASSQISTDTQYF. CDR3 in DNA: TGCGCCAGCAGCCAAATTAGCACAGATACGCAGTATTTT.

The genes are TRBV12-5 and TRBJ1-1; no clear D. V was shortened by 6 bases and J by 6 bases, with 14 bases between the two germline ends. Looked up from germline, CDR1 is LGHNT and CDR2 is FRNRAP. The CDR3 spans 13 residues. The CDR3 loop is CASGVNTAAEAFF. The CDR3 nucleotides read TGTGCTAGTGGGGTTAACACGGCTGCTGAAGCTTTCTTT.

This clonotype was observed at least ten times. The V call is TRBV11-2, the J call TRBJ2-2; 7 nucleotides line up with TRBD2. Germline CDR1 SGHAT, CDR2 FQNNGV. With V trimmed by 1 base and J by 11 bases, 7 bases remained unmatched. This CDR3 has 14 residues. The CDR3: CASSLGLAVGELFF. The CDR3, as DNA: TGTGCCAGCAGCTTAGGTCTAGCGGTCGGTGAGCTGTTTTTT.

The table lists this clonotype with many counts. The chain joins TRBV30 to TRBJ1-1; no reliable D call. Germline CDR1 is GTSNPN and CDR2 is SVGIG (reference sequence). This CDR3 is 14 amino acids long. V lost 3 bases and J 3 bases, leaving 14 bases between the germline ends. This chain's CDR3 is CAWSPHGGYTEAFF. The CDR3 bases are TGTGCCTGGAGCCCTCACGGCGGGTACACTGAAGCTTTCTTT.

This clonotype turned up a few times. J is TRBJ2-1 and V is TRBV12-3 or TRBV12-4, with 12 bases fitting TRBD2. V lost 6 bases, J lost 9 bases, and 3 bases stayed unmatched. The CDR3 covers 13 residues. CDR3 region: CASRLAGGLEQFF. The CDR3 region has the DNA TGTGCCAGCAGGCTAGCGGGAGGGCTTGAGCAGTTCTTC.

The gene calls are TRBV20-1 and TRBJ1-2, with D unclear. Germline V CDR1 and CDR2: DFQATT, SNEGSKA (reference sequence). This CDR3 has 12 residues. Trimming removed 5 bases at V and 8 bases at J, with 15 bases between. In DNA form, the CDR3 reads TGCAGTGCTCTCAGAGACTCGGCGGGCTACACCTTC. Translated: CSALRDSAGYTF.

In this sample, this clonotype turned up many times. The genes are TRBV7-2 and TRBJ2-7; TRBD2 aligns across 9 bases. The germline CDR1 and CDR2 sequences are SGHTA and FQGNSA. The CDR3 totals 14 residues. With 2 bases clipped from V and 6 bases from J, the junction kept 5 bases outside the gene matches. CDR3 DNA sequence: TGTGCCAGCAGCTTATGGGATAGCGGGAGCGAGCAGTACTTC. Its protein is CASSLWDSGSEQYF.

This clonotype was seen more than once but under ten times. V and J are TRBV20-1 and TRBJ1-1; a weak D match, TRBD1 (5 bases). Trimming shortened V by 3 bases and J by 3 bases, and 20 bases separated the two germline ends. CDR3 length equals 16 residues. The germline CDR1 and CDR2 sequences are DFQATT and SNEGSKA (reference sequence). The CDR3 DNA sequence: TGCAGTGCTAGGAAGTCCTTAAGACGACAGTACACTGAAGCTTTCTTT. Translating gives CSARKSLRRQYTEAFF.

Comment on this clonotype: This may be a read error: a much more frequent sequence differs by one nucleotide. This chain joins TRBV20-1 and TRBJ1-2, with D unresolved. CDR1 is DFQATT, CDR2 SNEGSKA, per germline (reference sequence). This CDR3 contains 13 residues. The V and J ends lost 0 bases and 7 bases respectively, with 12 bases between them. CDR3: CSARDPYAGGYTF. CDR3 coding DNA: TGCAGTGCTAGAGACCCGTATGCTGGTGGCTACACCTTC.

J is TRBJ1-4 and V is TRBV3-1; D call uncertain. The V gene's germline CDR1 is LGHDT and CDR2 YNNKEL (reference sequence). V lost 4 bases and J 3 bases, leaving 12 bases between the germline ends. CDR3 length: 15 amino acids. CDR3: CASSPYRGSNEKLFF. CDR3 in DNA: TGTGCCAGCAGCCCCTACCGTGGGTCTAATGAAAAACTGTTTTTT.

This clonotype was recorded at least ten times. DNA of the CDR3: TGTGCCAGTACCCCCCCGGGGGGTCAGCCCCAGCATTTT. As protein: CASTPPGGQPQHF. The chain uses TRBV7-9 and TRBJ1-5, with D possibly matching TRBD1 (5 bases). The germline gives CDR1 SEHNR, CDR2 FQNEAQ (reference sequence). V shed 9 bases and J shed 6 bases, with 15 bases lying between them. This CDR3 has 13 amino acids.

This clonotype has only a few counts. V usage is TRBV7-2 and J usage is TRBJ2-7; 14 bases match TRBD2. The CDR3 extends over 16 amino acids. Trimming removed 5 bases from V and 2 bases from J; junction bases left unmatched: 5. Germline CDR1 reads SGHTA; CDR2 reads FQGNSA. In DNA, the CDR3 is TGTGCCAGCAGCCCGGGGACTAGCGGGGGTACCTACGAGCAGTACTTC. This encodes CASSPGTSGGTYEQYF.